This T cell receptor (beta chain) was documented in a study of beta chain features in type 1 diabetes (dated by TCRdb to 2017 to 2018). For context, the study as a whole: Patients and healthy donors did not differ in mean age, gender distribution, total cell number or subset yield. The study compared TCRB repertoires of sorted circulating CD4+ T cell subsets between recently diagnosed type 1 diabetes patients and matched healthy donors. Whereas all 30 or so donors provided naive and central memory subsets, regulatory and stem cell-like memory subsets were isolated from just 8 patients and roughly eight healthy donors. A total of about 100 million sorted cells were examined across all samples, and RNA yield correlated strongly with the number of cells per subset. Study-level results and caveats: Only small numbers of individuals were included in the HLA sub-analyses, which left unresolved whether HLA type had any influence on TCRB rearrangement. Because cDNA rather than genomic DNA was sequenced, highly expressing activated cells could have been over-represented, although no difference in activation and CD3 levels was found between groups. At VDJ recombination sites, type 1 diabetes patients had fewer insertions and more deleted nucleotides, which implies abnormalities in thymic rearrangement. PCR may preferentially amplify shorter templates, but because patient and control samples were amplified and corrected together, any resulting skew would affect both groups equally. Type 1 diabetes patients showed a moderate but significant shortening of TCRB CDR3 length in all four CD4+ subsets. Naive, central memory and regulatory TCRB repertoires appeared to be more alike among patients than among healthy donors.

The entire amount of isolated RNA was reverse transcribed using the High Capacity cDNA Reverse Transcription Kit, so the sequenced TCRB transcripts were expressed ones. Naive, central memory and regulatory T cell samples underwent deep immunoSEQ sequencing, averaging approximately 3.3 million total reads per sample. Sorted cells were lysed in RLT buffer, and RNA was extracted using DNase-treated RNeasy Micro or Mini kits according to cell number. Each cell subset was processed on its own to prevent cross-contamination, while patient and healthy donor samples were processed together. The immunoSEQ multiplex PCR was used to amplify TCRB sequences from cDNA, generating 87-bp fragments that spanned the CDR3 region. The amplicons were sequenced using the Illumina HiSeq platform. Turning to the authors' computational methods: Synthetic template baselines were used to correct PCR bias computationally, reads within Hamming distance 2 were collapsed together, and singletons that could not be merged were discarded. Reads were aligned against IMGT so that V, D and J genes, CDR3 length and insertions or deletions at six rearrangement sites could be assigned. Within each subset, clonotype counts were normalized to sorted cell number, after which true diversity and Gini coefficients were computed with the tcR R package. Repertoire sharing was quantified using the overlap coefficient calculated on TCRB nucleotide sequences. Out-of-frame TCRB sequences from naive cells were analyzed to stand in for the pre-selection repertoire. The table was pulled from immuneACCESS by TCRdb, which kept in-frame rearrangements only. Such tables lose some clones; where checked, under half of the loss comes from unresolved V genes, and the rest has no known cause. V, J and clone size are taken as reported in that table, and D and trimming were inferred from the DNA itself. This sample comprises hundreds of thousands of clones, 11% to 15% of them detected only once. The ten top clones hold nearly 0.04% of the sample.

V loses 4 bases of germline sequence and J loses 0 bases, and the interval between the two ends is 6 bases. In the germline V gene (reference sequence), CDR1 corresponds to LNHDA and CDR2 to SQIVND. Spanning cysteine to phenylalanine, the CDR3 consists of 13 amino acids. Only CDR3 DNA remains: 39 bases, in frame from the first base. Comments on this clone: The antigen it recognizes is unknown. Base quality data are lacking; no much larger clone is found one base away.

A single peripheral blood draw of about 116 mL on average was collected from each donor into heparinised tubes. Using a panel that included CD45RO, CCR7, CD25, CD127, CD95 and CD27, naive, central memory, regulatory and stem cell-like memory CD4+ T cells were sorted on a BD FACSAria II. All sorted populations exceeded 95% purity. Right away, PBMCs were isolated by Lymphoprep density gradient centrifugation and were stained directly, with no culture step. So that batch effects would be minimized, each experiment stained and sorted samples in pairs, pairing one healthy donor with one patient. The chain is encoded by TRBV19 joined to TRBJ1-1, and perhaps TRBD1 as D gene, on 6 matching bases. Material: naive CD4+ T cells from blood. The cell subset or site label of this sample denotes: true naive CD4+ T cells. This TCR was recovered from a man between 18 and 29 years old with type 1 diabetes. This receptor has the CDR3 CASSTGVNTEAFF. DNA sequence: TGTGCCAGTAGTACAGGGGTGAACACTGAAGCTTTCTTT.